The present T cell receptor beta chain was sequenced within a study of shared clonotypes between healthy human individuals. The study's findings and limits: Around 4.7% of naive CD4 clonotypes were shared across four donors. Few donors limited the genetic and exposure-history diversity represented.

Per the study methods: Filtering of immunoSEQ junctional sequences could not match full-length read filtering. Clones were sequenced by immunoSEQ multiplex PCR, and TCRdb holds only the in-frame ones, with some missing. The V and J calls and the clone size are those of that table, but D and trimming were determined from the DNA. The data hold under 1,900,000 clones, with approximately 98.5% observed a single time. V was pared by 8 bases and J by 2 bases, with 11 bases between. Germline CDR1 and CDR2: MNHNS and SASEGT. The CDR3 contains 13 residues. In the case of this clone: Its antigen is still unknown.

Each sample came from a Caucasian adult donor living in Nashville, Tennessee. The J gene is TRBJ2-3, the V gene TRBV6-1; D ambiguous. The sequencing sample was made of naive CD4+ T cells sorted from blood. Indicated subset: CD45RA+ positively selected. This sequence was found in a man aged 25 to 40 in good health. The CDR3 DNA reads as TGTGCCAGCGGGTATTTTGACACAGATACGCAGTATTTT. It specifies CASGYFDTDTQYF.